This is a list of T cell receptor beta chains from one sample in a study of blood T cell repertoires in COVID-19. TCRdb's table, derived via immunoSEQ multiplex PCR, lists solely in-frame clones and lacks some. Of some 250,000 clones in the sample, roughly 90% were seen once. Sequencing input: PBMCs or T cells enriched from blood (not recorded which). The receptor source for this set is a woman between 25 and 40 years old with acute COVID-19. Each CDR3 is given with its conserved first and last residue. For some rows the clone size is stated as once, few or many, or as a class when expanded; others skip it.

>NA|TRBJ1-4|TRBV4-1
CASSPDRTGNEKLFF
>NA|TRBJ1-3|TRBV4-3
CASSFGGSGNTIYF
>NA|TRBJ2-7|TRBV3-1/TRBV3-2
CASSYRDSSYEQYF
>NA|TRBJ1-4|TRBV11-2
CASTGTGGGVYYEKLFF
>NA|TRBJ1-4|TRBV2
CASRGQINEKLFF
>NA|TRBJ2-7|TRBV14
CASSLGGGGGSHRTYEQYF
>NA|TRBJ1-2|TRBV27
CASSGTRDRIFNYGYTF
>NA|TRBJ1-5|TRBV10-3
CATSGATGSNNQPQHF
>NA|TRBJ2-7|TRBV29-1
CSVEKNSLDRSRYEQYF
>NA|TRBJ1-1|TRBV7-2
CASSLDRFTEAFF
>few|TRBJ1-1|TRBV7-3
CASSHDRGTEAFF
>NA|TRBJ1-2|TRBV19
CASSIAGVNYGYTF
>NA|TRBJ1-1|TRBV5-5
CASSLEGGSTEAFF
>NA|TRBJ2-7|TRBV3-1/TRBV3-2
CASSQFVMTSDISYEQYF
>NA|TRBJ1-1|TRBV4-1
CASSQGEVNTEAFF
>NA|TRBJ1-3|TRBV7-9
CASSPLFPGSGNTIYF
>NA|TRBJ1-6|TRBV5-5
CASSLLQGFGGPGFSPLHF
>NA|TRBJ1-5|TRBV28
CASSLSGGEQSNQPQHF
>NA|TRBJ1-1|TRBV6-5
CASSYPTSGNKTEAFF
>many|TRBJ2-5|TRBV7-9
CASSSGGAETQYF
>NA|TRBJ2-7|TRBV12-3/TRBV12-4
CASSFGHPYEQYF
>NA|TRBJ1-5|TRBV7-2
CASSLFGGGNQPQHF
>few|TRBJ1-1|TRBV12-3/TRBV12-4
CASSWDRRAFF
>NA|TRBJ1-3|TRBV20-1
CSATDNSGNTIYF
>NA|TRBJ2-7|TRBV28
CASSNRDRRSYEQYF
>NA|TRBJ1-2|TRBV3-1/TRBV3-2
CASSQDRGAPNYGYTF
>NA|TRBJ2-5|TRBV3-1/TRBV3-2
CASSQERLAGEETQYF
>NA|TRBJ2-1|TRBV2
CASSELTLEQFF
>NA|TRBJ1-2|TRBV10-2
CASREQAAGYGYTF
>NA|TRBJ2-3|TRBV10-1
CASSDPAGTTDTQYF
>NA|TRBJ1-5|TRBV19
CASRIGPHNQPQHF
>NA|TRBJ1-1|TRBV5-4
CASTETSNTEAFF
>NA|TRBJ1-2|TRBV12-3/TRBV12-4
CASRPTGNYGYTF
>NA|TRBJ2-3|TRBV7-3
CASSLTGGATTDTQYF
>NA|TRBJ2-3|TRBV30
CAWNRRGLTDTQYF
>NA|TRBJ1-2|TRBV13
CASSLAPFEGPRGYTF
>NA|TRBJ2-2|TRBV14
CASSPVESSGGHTGELFF
>NA|TRBJ2-1|TRBV7-2
CASSLTRDSSYNEQFF
>NA|TRBJ1-2|TRBV5-5
CASSLGPLVLPHYGYTF
>NA|TRBJ1-1|TRBV2
CARSRGEGVNTEAFF
>NA|TRBJ2-7|TRBV5-1
CASSLAAQNYEQYF
>NA|TRBJ1-4|TRBV28
CASSFHRGGEKLFF
>NA|TRBJ2-3|TRBV30
CAWSVLGQITDTQYF
>NA|TRBJ2-1|TRBV2
CASSMGRAHNEQFF
>NA|TRBJ2-5|TRBV4-1
CASSQARTGDQETQYF
>NA|TRBJ2-1|TRBV5-4
CASSSASGGDEQFF
>NA|TRBJ2-7|TRBV27
CASSLGGGIYEQYF
>NA|TRBJ2-5|TRBV7-2
CASSFDRGSGETQYF
>NA|TRBJ1-1|TRBV5-1
CASSEYADTEAFF
>NA|TRBJ1-3|TRBV3-1/TRBV3-2
CASSQGNTAGNTIYF
>NA|TRBJ2-1|TRBV4-1
CASRKEEGTGSYNEQFF
>NA|TRBJ1-2|TRBV19
CASSIRRSDTFYGYTF
>NA|TRBJ2-1|TRBV20-1
CSAYRGGEQFF
>NA|TRBJ2-7|TRBV7-2
CASSSQGNGRQVFYEQYF